The 13 T cell receptor beta chains in this list originate from one sample, sequenced in a study of T cells expressing NK-cell markers. TCRdb re-called the 5' RACE reads and catalogs CDR3 proteins one per entry, DNA excluded. Here the sample table reports approximately 170,000 distinct CDR3 sequences. Sequencing input: blood T cells: a sorted CD56 or NKG2C T cell subset, CD4+ or CD8+ T cells, or bulk PBMC T cells (not recorded which). The receptor source for this set is a man aged 18-75 years in good health.

The genes are TRBV20-1 and TRBJ1-6; TCRdb's D gene call, TRBD1, goes unchecked for lack of DNA. The CDR3 covers 16 residues. The germline gives CDR1 DFQATT, CDR2 SNEGSKA (reference sequence). This chain's CDR3 is CSARGGQVPYNSPLHF.

V gene TRBV2 combines with J gene TRBJ2-3; TCRdb gives TRBD2 as the D gene, but with no DNA this cannot be confirmed. CDR3 length equals 16 residues. Germline V CDR1 and CDR2: SNHLY, FYNNEI. This CDR3 is CASSEQSGGSTDTQYF.

This rearrangement joins TRBV7-9 to TRBJ2-2; TCRdb lists TRBD1, though no DNA is available to test this call. Germline values: CDR1 SEHNR, CDR2 FQNEAQ (reference sequence). The CDR3 loop spans 14 amino acids. CDR3 protein: CASSTTGSPGELFF.

The V and J genes are TRBV3-1 and TRBJ1-6; TCRdb's D gene call, TRBD1, goes unchecked for lack of DNA. Per germline, CDR1 LGHDT and CDR2 YNNKEL (reference sequence). The CDR3 spans 16 residues. The CDR3 sequence: CASSREQDRYNSPLHF.

The genes are TRBV19 and TRBJ1-5; the TCRdb call, TRBD1, lacks DNA for checking. CDR1 LNHDA and CDR2 SQIVND come from the germline V gene (reference sequence). The CDR3 loop spans 16 amino acids. This CDR3 is CASSRQAIRSYQPQHF.

The chain is built from TRBV6-2 or TRBV6-3 and TRBJ2-1; the TCRdb D gene call, TRBD1, has no DNA to confirm it. Per germline, CDR1 MNHEY and CDR2 SVGEGT. The CDR3 contains 12 residues. Here the CDR3 reads CASRSPGDEQFF.

V gene TRBV12-3 or TRBV12-4 combines with J gene TRBJ1-6; TCRdb proposes TRBD1, but this gene call is untestable without DNA. This CDR3 has 16 residues. The CDR3 protein is CASSWRGTGLNSPLHF.

The rearrangement uses TRBV11-2 and TRBJ2-1; TCRdb returns TRBD2, unconfirmable since there is no DNA. CDR1 SGHAT and CDR2 FQNNGV come from the germline V gene. The length of the CDR3 is 13 residues. This chain's CDR3 is CASSFGTAGEQFF.

The chain carries TRBV19 and TRBJ2-1; TCRdb picks TRBD2, but there is no DNA to check that call. Germline CDR1 reads LNHDA; CDR2 reads SQIVND (reference sequence). The CDR3 is made up of 16 amino acids. The CDR3 protein is CASSINGEGSYNEQFF.

CDR3 residues: CSVARGAGNEQFF. The genes are TRBV29-1 and TRBJ2-1; the D gene TCRdb calls, TRBD1, cannot be checked with no DNA. The germline V gene has CDR1 SQVTM and CDR2 ANQGSEA. This CDR3 has 13 amino acids.

The chain recombines TRBV21-1 with TRBJ2-7. TRBV21-1 is a documented pseudogene. The CDR3 totals 13 residues. Here the CDR3 reads CASSKRPGYEQYF.

The chain couples TRBV4-1 to TRBJ2-7; TCRdb selects TRBD1, and the lack of DNA leaves this call unchecked. The CDR3 is 18 residues long. CDR1 is MGHRA, CDR2 YSYEKL, per germline. Here the CDR3 reads CASSQAKGPGQVVYEQYF.

V and J are TRBV7-3 and TRBJ2-7; TCRdb reports TRBD1, a call that lacks DNA to check it against. CDR1 and CDR2 (germline): SGHTA, FQGTGA. The CDR3 loop spans 15 amino acids. CDR3: CASSLGAGMMYEQYF.